The clone carrying this T cell receptor beta chain was observed once. Its antigen is unknown. These data come from a study of cytomegalovirus exposure and HLA in healthy donors. Whole-study results and caveats: Sequences of the TCR beta chain were said to predict the HLA-A and HLA-B alleles of most subjects accurately. Earlier analysis found most TCR beta V segments productive about 87% or about 30% of the time.

This PCR relied on a set of 60 Vbeta primers and 13 Jbeta primers. TCRdb's table, derived via immunoSEQ multiplex PCR, lists solely in-frame clones and lacks some. The data hold about 130,000 clones, with 55% to 80% observed a single time. The germline CDR1 and CDR2 sequences are MNHNY and SVGAGI (reference sequence). The CDR3 spans 12 residues. With 9 bases removed from V and 8 bases from J, the gap between germline ends came to 13 bases. Sequences were obtained from PBMCs. The chain joins TRBV6-6 to TRBJ1-4, with D possibly matching TRBD1 (5 bases). The source of this sequence is a woman aged 40 to 49 in good health and CMV-seronegative. CDR3 amino acids: CASGGEGEKLFF. The CDR3 region has the DNA TGTGCCAGTGGGGGGGAAGGAGAAAAACTGTTTTTT.